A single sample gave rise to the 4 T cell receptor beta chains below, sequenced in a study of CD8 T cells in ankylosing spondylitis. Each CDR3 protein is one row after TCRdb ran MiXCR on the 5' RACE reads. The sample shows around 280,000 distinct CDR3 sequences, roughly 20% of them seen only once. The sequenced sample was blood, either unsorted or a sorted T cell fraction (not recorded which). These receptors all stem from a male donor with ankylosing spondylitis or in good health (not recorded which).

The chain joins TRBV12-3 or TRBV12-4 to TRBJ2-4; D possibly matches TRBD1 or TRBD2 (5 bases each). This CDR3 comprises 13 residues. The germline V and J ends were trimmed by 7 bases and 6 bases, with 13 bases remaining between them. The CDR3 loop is CASTTGALNIQYF. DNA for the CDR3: TGTGCCAGCACGACCGGGGCCTTAAACATTCAGTACTTC.

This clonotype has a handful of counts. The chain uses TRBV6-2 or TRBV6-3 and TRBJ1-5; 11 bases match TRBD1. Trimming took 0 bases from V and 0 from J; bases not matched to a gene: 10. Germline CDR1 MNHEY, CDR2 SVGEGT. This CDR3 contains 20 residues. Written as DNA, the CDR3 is TGTGCCAGCAGTTACTCCGGTGGGACAGGGGGGATCGATAGCAATCAGCCCCAGCATTTT. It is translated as CASSYSGGTGGIDSNQPQHF.

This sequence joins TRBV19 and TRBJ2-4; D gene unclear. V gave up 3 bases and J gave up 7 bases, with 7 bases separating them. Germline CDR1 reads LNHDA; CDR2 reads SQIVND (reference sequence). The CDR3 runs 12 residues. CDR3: CASSIPSNIQYF. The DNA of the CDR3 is TGTGCCAGTAGTATTCCGAGTAACATTCAGTACTTC.

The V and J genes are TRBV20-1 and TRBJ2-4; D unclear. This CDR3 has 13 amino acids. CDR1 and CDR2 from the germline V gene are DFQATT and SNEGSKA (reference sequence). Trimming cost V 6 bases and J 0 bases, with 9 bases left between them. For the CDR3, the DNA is TGCAGTGCCAGCTGGGGAGCCAAAAACATTCAGTACTTC. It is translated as CSASWGAKNIQYF.